This T cell receptor beta chain was captured in a study of T cells of healthy individuals. From germline, CDR1 is MDHEN and CDR2 SYDVKM. Trimming took 6 bases from V and 7 from J, leaving 16 bases between them. The CDR3 spans 14 residues. This clonotype was counted between two and nine times. Each CDR3 protein is one row after TCRdb ran MiXCR on the 5' RACE reads. The sample carries tens of thousands of distinct CDR3 sequences, roughly 15% recorded once. This TCR was sampled from a human donor in good health. The J gene is TRBJ1-5, the V gene TRBV28, with D perhaps matching TRBD1 (5 bases). CDR3 sequence: CASSTGGAGQPQHF. The CDR3 bases are TGTGCCAGCAGCACGGGAGGGGCAGGGCAGCCCCAGCATTTT.